Following are 21 T cell receptor beta chains from one sample sequenced in a study of T cells after yellow fever vaccination. TCRdb reprocessed the 5' RACE reads via MiXCR and lists one record per CDR3 protein. This sample has more than 450,000 distinct CDR3 sequences, with 21% found just once. This specimen was PBMCs, taken more than 20 days after the first yellow fever vaccination. These receptors were taken from a man aged 18 to 35 who received the YFV17D yellow fever vaccine.

The sample holds many counts of this clonotype. The chain recombines TRBV7-2 with TRBJ2-3; D unresolved. V lost 6 bases and J 0 bases, leaving 4 bases between the germline ends. Germline V lookup: CDR1 SGHTA, CDR2 FQGNSA. The CDR3 runs to 12 residues. DNA of the CDR3: TGTGCCAGCAGTTCTAGCACAGATACGCAGTATTTT. Translated, it gives CASSSSTDTQYF. Full variable domain (remainder filled in from reference TRBV7-2 and TRBJ2-3): GAGVSQSPSNKVTEKGKDVELRCDPISGHTALYWYRQSLGQGLEFLIYFQGNSAPDKSGLPSDRFSAERTGGSVSTLTIQRTQQEDSAVYLCASSSSTDTQYFGPGTRLTVL.

There are a few counts of this clonotype. V and J are TRBV4-3 and TRBJ1-6; TRBD1 agrees at 7 bases. Germline CDR1 reads LGHNA; CDR2 reads YSLEER. Trimming cost V 1 base and J 9 bases; bases outside gene matches: 6. This CDR3 comprises 15 residues. The chain's CDR3 is CASSQVEQGFSPLHF. The CDR3 coding sequence is TGCGCCAGCAGCCAAGTGGAACAGGGGTTTTCACCCCTCCACTTT.

There are a few counts of this clonotype. The chain uses TRBV5-6 and TRBJ2-3; 9 bases map to TRBD2. J was trimmed by 6 bases and V by 3 bases; bases with no gene match: 8. Looked up from germline, CDR1 is SGHDT and CDR2 is YYEEEE. The length of the CDR3 is 15 residues. The CDR3 loop reads CASSSYLAGKDTQYF. The DNA of the CDR3 is TGTGCCAGCAGCTCTTACCTAGCGGGGAAGGATACGCAGTATTTT.

This clonotype has only a few counts. The V call is TRBV6-2 or TRBV6-3, the J call TRBJ2-2; D possibly uses TRBD1 or TRBD2 (5 bases each). Germline assignment: CDR1 MNHEY and CDR2 SVGEGT. Trimming cost V 6 bases and J 4 bases, with 12 bases left between them. The CDR3 spans 14 residues. The CDR3: CASSYGTLTGELFF. As DNA, the CDR3 is TGTGCCAGCAGCTACGGGACGCTCACCGGGGAGCTGTTTTTT.

This clonotype was seen a few times. This sequence joins TRBV9 and TRBJ2-2, with unresolved D. In germline, CDR1 is SGDLS, CDR2 YYNGEE. V was clipped by 3 bases and J by 2 bases, with 11 bases between them. The CDR3 loop spans 15 amino acids. This chain's CDR3 is CASSAAWGNTGELFF. Written as DNA, the CDR3 is TGTGCCAGCAGCGCCGCCTGGGGAAACACCGGGGAGCTGTTTTTT.

This clonotype was seen more than once but under ten times. This chain uses TRBV10-3 with TRBJ2-1; 8 bases are shared with TRBD1. The CDR3 runs 15 residues. CDR1 and CDR2 from the germline V gene are ENHRY and SYGVKD. V lost 6 bases, J lost 5 bases, and 9 bases stayed unmatched. This CDR3 is CAIRQGTGNNNEQFF. The CDR3 DNA is TGTGCCATCAGACAGGGGACAGGTAATAACAATGAGCAGTTCTTC.

This chain uses TRBV6-1 with TRBJ2-1; either TRBD1 or TRBD2 may fit D (7 bases each). The CDR3 has 15 residues. Per germline, CDR1 MNHNS and CDR2 SASEGT. The V end was cut by 3 bases, the J end by 8 bases, with 17 bases between. DNA for the CDR3: TGTGCCAGCAGTGACCAGGGGGGGGCCGGCCATGAGCAGTTCTTC. It is translated as CASSDQGGAGHEQFF.

The chain uses TRBV6-1 and TRBJ1-2, with D possibly being TRBD1 (6 bases). The ends were cut back, 7 bases at V and 2 bases at J, with 17 bases in the middle. There are 15 residues in the CDR3. The germline gives CDR1 MNHNS, CDR2 SASEGT. CDR3 bases: TGTGCCAGCATTCCACAGGGACTTTGGAACTATGGCTACACCTTC. It yields the protein CASIPQGLWNYGYTF.

This clonotype was observed a handful of times. The chain has TRBV11-2 and TRBJ2-3, with 11 positions matching TRBD2. The CDR3 is 18 amino acids. V shed 1 base and J 3 bases; nucleotides not matched to a gene: 9. Germline V gene lookup returns CDR1 SGHAT and CDR2 FQNNGV. The CDR3 reads CASSLVSGGAVRTDTQYF. The CDR3 region has the DNA TGTGCCAGCAGCTTAGTTAGCGGGGGGGCCGTTAGGACAGATACGCAGTATTTT.

V is TRBV19 and J is TRBJ2-2, with 8 nucleotides matching TRBD1. CDR1 LNHDA and CDR2 SQIVND come from the germline V gene (reference sequence). V trimming: 5 bases; J trimming: 5 bases; junction bases outside the gene matches: 7. This CDR3 spans 15 amino acids. CDR3 sequence reads: CASSSRTGRTGELFF. For the CDR3, the DNA is TGTGCCAGTAGTTCTAGGACAGGGCGAACCGGGGAGCTGTTTTTT. The complete variable domain, with remaining parts taken from reference TRBV19 and TRBJ2-2, reads DGGITQSPKYLFRKEGQNVTLSCEQNLNHDAMYWYRQDPGQGLRLIYYSQIVNDFQKGDIAEGYSVSREKKESFPLTVTSAQKNPTAFYLCASSSRTGRTGELFFGEGSRLTVL.

This clonotype has more than one count but fewer than ten. The CDR3 coding sequence is TGTGCCAGCAGCTTGAGCGGGGGGGTATTTAATGAGCAGTTCTTC. Translation gives CASSLSGGVFNEQFF. V gene TRBV7-6 combines with J gene TRBJ2-1; 10 bases map to TRBD2. V shed 3 bases, J shed 7 bases, and the junction held 6 bases outside the gene matches. This CDR3 has 15 residues. The V gene's germline CDR1 is SGHVS and CDR2 FNYEAQ. Variable domain in full (rest from reference TRBV7-6 and TRBJ2-1): GAGVSQSPRYKVTKRGQDVALRCDPISGHVSLYWYRQALGQGPEFLTYFNYEAQQDKSGLPNDRFSAERPEGSISTLTIQRTEQRDSAMYRCASSLSGGVFNEQFFGPGTRLTVL.

This clonotype came up a few times. V gene TRBV5-1 combines with J gene TRBJ2-5; no firm D call. CDR3 length: 13 residues. The germline V gene encodes CDR1 SGHRS and CDR2 YFSETQ. V lost 1 base to trimming and J lost 5 bases, with 9 bases between them. The DNA for the CDR3 is TGCGCCAGCAGCTTGAGGTGGTCGGAGACCCAGTACTTC. Its translation: CASSLRWSETQYF.

V is TRBV7-8 and J is TRBJ1-1, with 7 bases that match TRBD1. The J segment lost 0 bases and the V segment lost 5 bases, leaving 9 bases of the junction unmatched. The CDR3 is 16 amino acids. Looked up from germline, CDR1 is SGHVS and CDR2 is FQNEAQ. The chain's CDR3 is CASSPRDSNMNTEAFF. As DNA, the CDR3 is TGTGCCAGCAGCCCCCGGGACAGCAACATGAACACTGAAGCTTTCTTT.

This chain uses TRBV18 with TRBJ2-5; possible D gene TRBD2, 6 bases. From germline, CDR1 is KGHSH and CDR2 LQKENI. This CDR3 has 14 residues. The V and J ends lost 2 bases and 7 bases respectively, with 14 bases between them. CDR3 bases: TGTGCCAGCTCACCAGGGAGGACCGAGGCGACCCAGTACTTC. Translating it yields CASSPGRTEATQYF.

The chain recombines TRBV4-1 with TRBJ2-7; 10 bases match TRBD2. J gave up 6 bases and V 3 bases, and 11 bases lay outside the gene matches. Germline V gene sequence: CDR1 MGHRA, CDR2 YSYEKL. The CDR3 sequence is 16 residues long. DNA for the CDR3: TGCGCCAGCAGCCAGGACAAACTAGCGGGGACCGGCGAGCAGTACTTC. Its protein product is CASSQDKLAGTGEQYF.

The table lists this clonotype with a few counts. The J gene is TRBJ1-2, the V gene TRBV4-2, with D unresolved. Trimming removed 2 bases at V and 7 bases at J, with 17 bases between. Germline V gene data show CDR1 as LGHNA and CDR2 as YNFKEQ. The CDR3 is 15 residues long. The CDR3 protein is CASSQPQWGKGGYTF. The CDR3 DNA is TGTGCCAGCAGCCAACCCCAGTGGGGAAAAGGTGGCTACACCTTC.

The chain uses TRBV5-5 and TRBJ1-4; the D is unclear. The V end was cut by 4 bases, the J end by 5 bases, with 15 bases between. CDR3 length: 15 amino acids. Per the germline V gene, CDR1 is SGHKS and CDR2 is YYEKEE (reference sequence). The CDR3 region is CASSTTGRGNEKLFF. The CDR3 DNA reads as TGTGCCAGCAGCACCACGGGGAGAGGGAATGAAAAACTGTTTTTT.

This clonotype turned up a few times. V and J are TRBV29-1 and TRBJ1-5; D is ambiguous. The CDR3 is made up of 10 amino acids. Germline CDR1 is SQVTM and CDR2 is ANQGSEA. V was shortened by 7 bases and J by 6 bases, with 7 bases between the two germline ends. CDR3 residues: CSARSQPQHF. The DNA for the CDR3 is TGCAGCGCCAGAAGTCAGCCCCAGCATTTT.

V gene TRBV24-1 combines with J gene TRBJ1-2; D remains ambiguous. V was pared by 1 base and J by 2 bases, with 7 bases between. The germline V gene encodes CDR1 KGHDR and CDR2 SFDVKD. There are 14 residues in the CDR3. CDR3 residues: CATSDFGRNYGYTF. CDR3 in DNA: TGTGCCACCAGTGATTTCGGCAGAAACTATGGCTACACCTTC.

This clonotype has only a few counts. The gene calls are TRBV15 and TRBJ2-3; D call uncertain. Trimming cost V 0 bases and J 6 bases, with 13 bases left between them. CDR3 length: 15 residues. Germline assignment: CDR1 LNHNV and CDR2 YYDKDF (reference sequence). The CDR3 nucleotides are TGTGCCACCAGCAGAGACTCCCGGTCCTTGGATACGCAGTATTTT. It codes for CATSRDSRSLDTQYF.

The chain is built from TRBV9 and TRBJ2-2, with D perhaps matching TRBD2 (6 bases). CDR1 is SGDLS, CDR2 YYNGEE, per germline. This CDR3 region has 16 residues. V was shortened by 4 bases and J by 7 bases, with 20 bases between the two germline ends. CDR3 sequence reads: CASSLEILASGGELFF. The CDR3 nucleotides are TGTGCCAGCAGCCTAGAGATTCTAGCGTCTGGCGGGGAGCTGTTTTTT.